Each of the 20 T cell receptor beta chains below was sequenced from the same sample in a study of cytomegalovirus exposure and HLA in healthy donors. The PCR made use of 60 Vbeta and 13 Jbeta primers. TCRdb's copy holds only in-frame clones and misses some; the assay was immunoSEQ multiplex PCR. There are roughly 150,000 clones in the sample; 60% to 80% occur only once, and about 0.66% lies in the top ten. Sequences were obtained from PBMCs. The receptor source for this set is a male donor in good health and CMV-seronegative.

The chain has TRBV4-1 and TRBJ1-1, with 7 bases aligning to TRBD1. CDR1 MGHRA and CDR2 YSYEKL come from the germline V gene. This CDR3 is 17 amino acids long. V was pared by 0 bases and J by 0 bases, with 7 bases of the junction left unmatched. The CDR3 here is CASSQDLGGLMNTEAFF. CDR3 nucleotide sequence: TGCGCCAGCAGCCAAGATCTAGGGGGCCTAATGAACACTGAAGCTTTCTTT.

The J gene is TRBJ2-7, the V gene TRBV28, with D maybe TRBD1 (6 bases). In germline, CDR1 is MDHEN, CDR2 SYDVKM. Trimming took 2 bases from V and 3 from J, leaving 11 bases between them. This CDR3 is 14 amino acids long. This CDR3 reads CASSLVGQGYEQYF. As DNA, the CDR3 is TGTGCCAGCAGTTTAGTGGGACAAGGCTACGAGCAGTACTTC.

This clone has a single count. The chain uses TRBV5-6 and TRBJ2-1; 8 bases are shared with TRBD2. This CDR3 has 17 residues. Germline assignment: CDR1 SGHDT and CDR2 YYEEEE. The junction had 12 bases not matched to a gene; V was cut back by 0 bases and J by 7 bases. The CDR3, as DNA: TGTGCCAGCAGCTTGGTGGGACTAGGGGGGAGTGGGAATGAGCAGTTCTTC. This sequence encodes CASSLVGLGGSGNEQFF.

The V gene is TRBV27, the J gene TRBJ2-3; 7 bases line up with TRBD1. V shed 1 base and J 3 bases; nucleotides not matched to a gene: 16. This CDR3 has 19 residues. From germline, CDR1 is MNHEY and CDR2 SMNVEV (reference sequence). The CDR3 DNA is TGTGCCAGCAGTTTATTAGGCCGAATGGGACAGAAGTTTACAGATACGCAGTATTTT. It is translated as CASSLLGRMGQKFTDTQYF.

The chain recombines TRBV9 with TRBJ1-6; D perhaps matches TRBD1 (5 bases). Trimming removed 5 bases at V and 8 bases at J, with 11 bases between. The CDR3 extends over 13 amino acids. The V gene's germline CDR1 is SGDLS and CDR2 YYNGEE. The CDR3, as DNA: TGTGCCAGCAGTAGGCAAGGGGATTCACCCCTCCACTTT. It specifies CASSRQGDSPLHF.

The J gene is TRBJ1-4, the V gene TRBV30, with D unresolved. V dropped 2 bases and J dropped 6 bases, with 13 bases sitting between them. Germline V gene lookup returns CDR1 GTSNPN and CDR2 SVGIG (reference sequence). This CDR3 region has 14 residues. As DNA, the CDR3 is TGTGCCTGGAGTCCCGGCGGCTCCGATGAAAAACTGTTTTTT. Amino acids: CAWSPGGSDEKLFF.

The genes are TRBV7-2 and TRBJ2-5, with 7 bases matching TRBD2. From germline, CDR1 is SGHTA and CDR2 FQGNSA. With V trimmed by 5 bases and J by 5 bases, 5 bases remained unmatched. The CDR3 contains 13 residues. CDR3 nucleotides: TGTGCCAGCAGCCCTAGCGGCGGGGAGACCCAGTACTTC. Residues: CASSPSGGETQYF.

The chain is built from TRBV27 and TRBJ1-2; D may be TRBD1 (6 bases). V gave up 6 bases and J gave up 2 bases, with 10 bases separating them. CDR1 and CDR2 from the germline V gene are MNHEY and SMNVEV (reference sequence). This CDR3 comprises 13 residues. The CDR3 DNA follows: TGTGCCAGCAGGGATGACAGGAACTATGGCTACACCTTC. As protein: CASRDDRNYGYTF.

The chain carries TRBV5-1 and TRBJ1-4; a possible D gene is TRBD1 (5 bases). The ends were cut back, 3 bases at V and 5 bases at J, with 11 bases in the middle. From germline, CDR1 is SGHRS and CDR2 YFSETQ. This CDR3 is built from 14 residues. The CDR3 DNA is TGCGCCAGCAGCTGGGAGGGGCAGAATGAAAAACTGTTTTTT. Translated: CASSWEGQNEKLFF.

The J gene is TRBJ2-7, the V gene TRBV6-1, with 7 bases that match TRBD1. The CDR3 totals 15 residues. Germline assignment: CDR1 MNHNS and CDR2 SASEGT. With 8 bases clipped from V and 3 bases from J, the junction kept 13 bases outside the gene matches. The CDR3 sequence: CASLIDRDTFYEQYF. The DNA of the CDR3 is TGTGCCAGCCTCATAGACAGGGATACTTTCTACGAGCAGTACTTC.

This clone was recorded only once. J is TRBJ2-3 and V is TRBV4-1; the match to TRBD2 covers 7 bases. In germline, CDR1 is MGHRA, CDR2 YSYEKL. This CDR3 has 16 amino acids. V was pared by 0 bases and J by 4 bases, with 7 bases of the junction left unmatched. The CDR3 spells CASSQDWGGGSDTQYF. CDR3 nucleotide sequence: TGCGCCAGCAGCCAAGATTGGGGCGGGGGTTCAGATACGCAGTATTTT.

The chain combines TRBV28 with TRBJ2-7, with TRBD1 matching over 8 bases. CDR3 length: 16 residues. Germline values: CDR1 MDHEN, CDR2 SYDVKM. The V segment lost 5 bases and the J segment 3 bases; nucleotides outside the gene matches: 12. DNA for the CDR3: TGTGCCAGCAGTCCAGCAGAAAGACAGGGGTACTACGAGCAGTACTTC. This translates into CASSPAERQGYYEQYF.

As to this clone: A junction end diverges from the germline sequence, so it may reflect a read error. The J gene is TRBJ1-4, the V gene TRBV7-9; D gene uncertain. The CDR3 has 16 residues. The germline gives CDR1 SEHNR, CDR2 FQNEAQ (reference sequence). CDR3 sequence (DNA): TGTTCCAGCAGCTTAGCGCGAGGAACCCTTAATGAAAAACTGTTTTTT. This codes for CSSSLARGTLNEKLFF.

Comment on this clone: The same CDR3 is also encoded by other DNA sequences in this sample. The rearrangement joins TRBV6-1 to TRBJ1-4; D unclear. CDR1 and CDR2 (germline): MNHNS, SASEGT. Trimming took off 1 base at V and 7 bases at J, with 10 bases between the two ends. The CDR3 is 14 amino acids. CDR3 amino acids: CASSEGGLGEKLFF. As DNA, the CDR3 is TGTGCCAGCAGTGAAGGAGGGCTGGGTGAAAAACTGTTTTTT.

The genes are TRBV6-1 and TRBJ2-1, with 8 bases lining up with TRBD1. Germline trimming cut 3 bases from V and 11 bases from J; bases unmatched to any gene: 3. The CDR3 has 12 amino acids. The V gene's germline CDR1 is MNHNS and CDR2 SASEGT. The CDR3 bases are TGTGCCAGCAGTGAGCAGGGGGCCAAGCAGTTCTTC. The encoded protein is CASSEQGAKQFF.

This clone was seen a handful of times. The rearrangement uses TRBV6-6 and TRBJ1-1; TRBD1 agrees at 9 bases. Germline V lookup: CDR1 MNHNY, CDR2 SVGAGI (reference sequence). V shed 5 bases and J 0 bases; nucleotides not matched to a gene: 1. This CDR3 has 14 residues. This CDR3 reads CASSRQGVNTEAFF. CDR3 sequence (DNA): TGTGCCAGCAGTCGACAGGGGGTGAACACTGAAGCTTTCTTT.

There are a few counts of this clone. In the same sample, other DNA sequences code for this CDR3. The chain links TRBV5-1 to TRBJ1-5, with TRBD1 as a possible D gene (5 bases). V lost 4 bases, J lost 7 bases, and 15 bases lay in between. CDR3 length: 14 residues. Germline lookup yields CDR1 SGHRS and CDR2 YFSETQ. CDR3 protein: CASSPGDSSQPQHF. The CDR3, as DNA: TGCGCCAGCAGCCCGGGAGACAGTTCCCAGCCCCAGCATTTT.

This chain joins TRBV7-3 and TRBJ2-3, with TRBD1 matching 8 bases. Looked up from germline, CDR1 is SGHTA and CDR2 is FQGTGA. The CDR3 has 14 amino acids. V lost 5 bases to trimming and J lost 2 bases; unmatched junction nucleotides: 3. CDR3 residues: CASSRDRYTDTQYF. The CDR3 DNA follows: TGTGCCAGCAGCAGGGACAGGTACACAGATACGCAGTATTTT.

The chain combines TRBV19 with TRBJ2-1, with 9 positions matching TRBD1. V trimming: 6 bases; J trimming: 4 bases; junction bases outside the gene matches: 7. There are 15 residues in the CDR3. The germline V gene encodes CDR1 LNHDA and CDR2 SQIVND (reference sequence). CDR3 sequence (DNA): TGTGCCAGTAGCCAACAGGGGGCAACTTACAATGAGCAGTTCTTC. This sequence encodes CASSQQGATYNEQFF.

The chain couples TRBV2 to TRBJ2-3; D is possibly TRBD2 (6 bases). Looked up from germline, CDR1 is SNHLY and CDR2 is FYNNEI. The V and J ends lost 6 bases and 0 bases respectively, with 16 bases between them. This CDR3 is 16 amino acids long. The CDR3 bases are TGTGCCAGCAGCAACGAGCGGGTGACGAGCACAGATACGCAGTATTTT. Translated: CASSNERVTSTDTQYF.